One T cell receptor beta chain is described in this entry. Its antigen is unidentified. The germline V and J ends were trimmed by 2 bases and 4 bases, with 12 bases remaining between them. CDR3 length: 14 amino acids. CDR1 and CDR2 from the germline V gene are SGHRS and YFSETQ. The data are from a study of T cells after yellow fever vaccination. Turning to the study itself: In the case of low-cell-number fractions, SMART-Seq v4 Ultra Low Input was used for preparation.

Researchers made TCR cDNA using 5'RACE template switching, and this step added a universal primer site and UMIs. From the 5' RACE reads, TCRdb called clonotypes with MiXCR, one entry per CDR3 protein. This sample has about 220,000 distinct CDR3 sequences, with 3% to 4% found just once. General study results and limits: Reappearance after the booster was observed for most primary-vaccination clones (about 96% CD4, about 85% CD8).

The chain combines TRBV5-1 with TRBJ2-5; D assignment may be TRBD1 or TRBD2 (5 bases each). This clonotype was sampled from a man in his late teens or twenties who received the YFV17D yellow fever vaccine. This specimen was CD4+ T cells sorted from PBMCs, taken 10 days after the yellow fever booster vaccination. CDR3 protein: CASSFGALGETQYF. CDR3 sequence (DNA): TGCGCCAGCAGCTTCGGGGCCCTGGGAGAGACCCAGTACTTC.